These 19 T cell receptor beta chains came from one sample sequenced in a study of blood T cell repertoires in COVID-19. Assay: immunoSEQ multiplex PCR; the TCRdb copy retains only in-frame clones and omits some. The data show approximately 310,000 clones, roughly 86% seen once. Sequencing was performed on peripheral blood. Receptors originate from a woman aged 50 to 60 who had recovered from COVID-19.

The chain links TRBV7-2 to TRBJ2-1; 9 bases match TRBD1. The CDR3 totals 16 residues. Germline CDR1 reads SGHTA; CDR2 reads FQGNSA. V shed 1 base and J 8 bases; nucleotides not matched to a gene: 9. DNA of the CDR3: TGTGCCAGCAGCTTAGTTCCCCGGACAGGGGAGGATGAGCAGTTCTTC. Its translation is CASSLVPRTGEDEQFF.

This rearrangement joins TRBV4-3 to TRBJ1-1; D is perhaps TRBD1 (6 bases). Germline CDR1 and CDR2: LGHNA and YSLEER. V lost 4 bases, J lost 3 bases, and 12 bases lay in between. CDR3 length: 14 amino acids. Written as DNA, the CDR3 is TGCGCCAGCAGCCTAACAGGGCTAGACACTGAAGCTTTCTTT. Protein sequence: CASSLTGLDTEAFF.

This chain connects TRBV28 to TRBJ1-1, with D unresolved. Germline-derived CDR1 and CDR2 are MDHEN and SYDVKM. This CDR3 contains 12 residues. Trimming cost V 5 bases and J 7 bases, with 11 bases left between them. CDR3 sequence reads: CASSPPGNEAFF. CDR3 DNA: TGTGCCAGCAGTCCGCCGGGTAATGAAGCTTTCTTT.

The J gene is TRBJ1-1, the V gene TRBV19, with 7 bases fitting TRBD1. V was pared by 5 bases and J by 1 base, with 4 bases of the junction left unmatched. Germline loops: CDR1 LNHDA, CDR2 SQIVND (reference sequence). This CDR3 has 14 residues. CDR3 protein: CASSYRGSNTEAFF. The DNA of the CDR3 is TGTGCCAGTAGTTACAGGGGATCGAACACTGAAGCTTTCTTT. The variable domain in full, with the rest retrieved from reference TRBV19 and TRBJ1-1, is DGGITQSPKYLFRKEGQNVTLSCEQNLNHDAMYWYRQDPGQGLRLIYYSQIVNDFQKGDIAEGYSVSREKKESFPLTVTSAQKNPTAFYLCASSYRGSNTEAFFGQGTRLTVV.

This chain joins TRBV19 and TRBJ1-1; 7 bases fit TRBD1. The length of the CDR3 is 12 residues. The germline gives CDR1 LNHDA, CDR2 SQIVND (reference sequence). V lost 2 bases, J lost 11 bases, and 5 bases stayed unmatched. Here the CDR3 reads CASSIRQGEAFF. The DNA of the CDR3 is TGTGCCAGTAGTATACGACAGGGCGAGGCTTTCTTT.

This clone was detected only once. CDR3 nucleotides: TGCAGCGTTGACTGGGGGGGAATCACAGATACGCAGTATTTT. This encodes CSVDWGGITDTQYF. V gene TRBV29-1 combines with J gene TRBJ2-3; 7 bases map to TRBD2. Germline values: CDR1 SQVTM, CDR2 ANQGSEA. CDR3 length: 14 amino acids. J lost 2 bases, V lost 3 bases, and 5 bases had no gene match.

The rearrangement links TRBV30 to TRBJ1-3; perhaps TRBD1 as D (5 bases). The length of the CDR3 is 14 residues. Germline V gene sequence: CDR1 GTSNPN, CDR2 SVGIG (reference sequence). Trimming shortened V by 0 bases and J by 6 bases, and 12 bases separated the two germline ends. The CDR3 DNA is TGTGCCTGGAGTGTACAGGCGGCCCCAAACACCATATATTTT. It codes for CAWSVQAAPNTIYF.

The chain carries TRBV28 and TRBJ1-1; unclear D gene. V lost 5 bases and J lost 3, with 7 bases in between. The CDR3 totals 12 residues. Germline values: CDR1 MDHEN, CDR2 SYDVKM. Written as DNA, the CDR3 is TGTGCCAGCAGTCAGAAATACACTGAAGCTTTCTTT. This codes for CASSQKYTEAFF.

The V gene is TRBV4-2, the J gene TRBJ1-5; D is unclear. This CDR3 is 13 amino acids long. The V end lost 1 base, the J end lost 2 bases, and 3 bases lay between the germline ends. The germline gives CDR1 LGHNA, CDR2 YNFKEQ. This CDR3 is CASSQVGNQPQHF. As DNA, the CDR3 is TGTGCCAGCAGCCAAGTAGGCAATCAGCCCCAGCATTTT.

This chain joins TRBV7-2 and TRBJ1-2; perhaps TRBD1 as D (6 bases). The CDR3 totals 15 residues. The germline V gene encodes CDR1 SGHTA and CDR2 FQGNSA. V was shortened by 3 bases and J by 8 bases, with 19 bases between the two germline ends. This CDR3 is CASSFFQGHLRGYTF. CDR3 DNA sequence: TGTGCCAGCAGCTTCTTTCAGGGGCACCTGAGGGGCTACACCTTC.

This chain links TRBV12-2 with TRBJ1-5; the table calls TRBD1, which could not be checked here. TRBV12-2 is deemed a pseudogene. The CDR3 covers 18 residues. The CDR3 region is CASRPGDSQTLFNQPQHF. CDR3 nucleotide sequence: TGTGCAAGTCGCCCAGGGGACAGTCAAACCCTCTTCAATCAGCCCCAGCATTTT.

The CDR3 DNA reads as TGCGCCAGCAGCTTGCGGGGGGCTCGAGAAAAACTGTTTTTT. This codes for CASSLRGAREKLFF. The chain has TRBV5-1 and TRBJ1-4; D might be TRBD1 (6 bases). The CDR3 runs to 14 residues. The V end lost 1 base, the J end lost 8 bases, and 12 bases lay between the germline ends. Germline CDR1 is SGHRS and CDR2 is YFSETQ.

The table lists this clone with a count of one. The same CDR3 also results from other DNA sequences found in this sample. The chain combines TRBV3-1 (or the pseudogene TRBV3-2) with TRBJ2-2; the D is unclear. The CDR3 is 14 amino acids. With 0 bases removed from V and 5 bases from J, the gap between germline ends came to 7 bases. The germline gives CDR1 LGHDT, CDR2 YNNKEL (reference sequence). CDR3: CASSQDRSTGELFF. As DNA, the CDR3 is TGTGCCAGCAGCCAAGATCGGTCTACCGGGGAGCTGTTTTTT.

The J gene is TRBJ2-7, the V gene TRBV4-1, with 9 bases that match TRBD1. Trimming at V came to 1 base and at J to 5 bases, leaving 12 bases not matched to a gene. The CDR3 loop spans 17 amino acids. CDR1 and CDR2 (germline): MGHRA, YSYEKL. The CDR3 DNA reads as TGCGCCAGCAGCCAAGGCCTTCCGGGACAGGGTTTGCACGAGCAGTACTTC. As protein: CASSQGLPGQGLHEQYF.

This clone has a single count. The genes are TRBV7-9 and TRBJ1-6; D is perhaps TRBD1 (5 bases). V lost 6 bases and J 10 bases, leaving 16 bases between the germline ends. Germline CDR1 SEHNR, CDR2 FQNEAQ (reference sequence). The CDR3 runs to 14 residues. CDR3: CASRDWGRTSPLHF. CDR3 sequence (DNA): TGTGCCAGCAGAGATTGGGGGAGGACCTCACCCCTCCACTTT.

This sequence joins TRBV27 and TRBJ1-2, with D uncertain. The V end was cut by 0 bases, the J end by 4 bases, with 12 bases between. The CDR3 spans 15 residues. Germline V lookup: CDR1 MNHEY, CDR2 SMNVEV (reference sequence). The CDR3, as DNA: TGTGCCAGCAGTTTATCGGAGGGCCTGTCCTATGGCTACACCTTC. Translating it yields CASSLSEGLSYGYTF.

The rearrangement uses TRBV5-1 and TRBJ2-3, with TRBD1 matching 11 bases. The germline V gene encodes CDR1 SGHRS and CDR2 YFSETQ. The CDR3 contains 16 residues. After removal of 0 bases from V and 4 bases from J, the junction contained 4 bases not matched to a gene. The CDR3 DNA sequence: TGCGCCAGCAGCTTGGCGGGGACAGGGGGATCAGATACGCAGTATTTT. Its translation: CASSLAGTGGSDTQYF.

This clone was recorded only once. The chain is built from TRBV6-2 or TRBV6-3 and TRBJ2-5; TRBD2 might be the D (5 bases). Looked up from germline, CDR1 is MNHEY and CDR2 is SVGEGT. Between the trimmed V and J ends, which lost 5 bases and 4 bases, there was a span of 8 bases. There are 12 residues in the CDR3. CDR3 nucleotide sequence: TGTGCCAGCAGTCGGAGCGGAGAGACCCAGTACTTC. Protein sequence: CASSRSGETQYF.

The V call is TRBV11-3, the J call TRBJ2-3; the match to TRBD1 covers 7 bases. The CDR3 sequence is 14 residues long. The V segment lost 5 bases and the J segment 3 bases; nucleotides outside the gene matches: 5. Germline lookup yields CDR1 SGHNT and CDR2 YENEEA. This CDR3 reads CASSRGGPTDTQYF. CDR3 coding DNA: TGTGCCAGCAGCCGAGGGGGCCCTACAGATACGCAGTATTTT.